Shown below are 15 T cell receptor beta chains from a single sample sequenced in a study of blood T cell repertoires in COVID-19. Method: immunoSEQ multiplex PCR; TCRdb's copy keeps in-frame clones and lacks some. The sample holds 300,000 to 400,000 clones, roughly 90% seen once. What was sequenced was PBMCs or T cells enriched from blood (not recorded which). The receptors were gathered from a woman aged 25 to 45 with acute COVID-19.

The V gene is TRBV7-2, the J gene TRBJ2-1, with TRBD2 matching over 16 bases. The length of the CDR3 is 19 residues. Germline CDR1 SGHTA, CDR2 FQGNSA. Losses at the gene ends were 5 bases for V and 6 bases for J; bases not matched to a gene: 13. This CDR3 reads CASSLTYVGLAGGPNEQFF. The CDR3 coding sequence is TGTGCCAGCAGCCTGACCTATGTGGGACTAGCGGGGGGGCCCAATGAGCAGTTCTTC.

The chain has TRBV4-1 and TRBJ1-3; a possible D gene is TRBD1 (5 bases). Trimming removed 0 bases at V and 3 bases at J, with 15 bases between. This CDR3 has 17 residues. Germline loops: CDR1 MGHRA, CDR2 YSYEKL. The CDR3 coding sequence is TGCGCCAGCAGCCAAGAAGCGGGGGGATCGGATGGAAACACCATATATTTT. As protein: CASSQEAGGSDGNTIYF.

V and J are TRBV7-6 and TRBJ2-2; 7 positions agree with TRBD1. The CDR3 length is 16 residues. Per germline, CDR1 SGHVS and CDR2 FNYEAQ. The J segment lost 1 base and the V segment lost 1 base, leaving 3 bases of the junction unmatched. CDR3 DNA: TGTGCCAGCAGCTTAGGACGGACAGGGAACACCGGGGAGCTGTTTTTT. This sequence encodes CASSLGRTGNTGELFF.

The chain carries TRBV24-1 and TRBJ2-2, with TRBD1 matching over 9 bases. The CDR3 is made up of 17 amino acids. V shed 4 bases, J shed 4 bases, and the junction held 9 bases outside the gene matches. Germline V gene sequence: CDR1 KGHDR, CDR2 SFDVKD. Written as DNA, the CDR3 is TGTGCCACCAGTGAAGGGACAGGGAGGGTAGTCACCGGGGAGCTGTTTTTT. Translation: CATSEGTGRVVTGELFF.

This clone appeared once. The chain recombines TRBV18 with TRBJ2-7; D is perhaps TRBD2 (5 bases). Germline-derived CDR1 and CDR2 are KGHSH and LQKENI. Trimming took 0 bases from V and 6 from J, leaving 18 bases between them. The CDR3 is 16 amino acids. The CDR3 DNA follows: TGTGCCAGCTCACCACCGGTTGAACGTCGAGAGGGCGAGCAGTACTTC. It is translated as CASSPPVERREGEQYF.

Regarding this clone: The junction departs from germline at one end; a sequencing error may be responsible. This chain connects TRBV9 to TRBJ2-1, with TRBD2 matching 13 bases. From germline, CDR1 is SGDLS and CDR2 YYNGEE. The CDR3 runs 17 residues. The CDR3 protein is CASSSRPTSGGYNEQFF. The CDR3 DNA reads TGTGCCAGCAGCTCCCGGCCGACTAGCGGGGGGTACAATGAGCAATTCTTC.

The gene calls are TRBV5-1 and TRBJ2-5, with 7 bases matching TRBD1. CDR1 is SGHRS and CDR2 is YFSETQ in the germline V gene. V shed 4 bases and J 5 bases; nucleotides not matched to a gene: 8. The CDR3 length is 14 residues. The CDR3 nucleotides are TGCGCCAGCAGCCACACAGGGGAGAGGGAGACCCAGTACTTC. This translates into CASSHTGERETQYF.

This clone came up a few times. The chain uses TRBV6-6 and TRBJ2-2; D perhaps matches TRBD2 (5 bases). Germline V gene data show CDR1 as MNHNY and CDR2 as SVGAGI (reference sequence). V was pared by 2 bases and J by 6 bases, with 10 bases between. This CDR3 has 14 residues. CDR3: CASSYDLGAGELFF. The CDR3 nucleotides are TGTGCCAGCAGTTACGACTTGGGAGCCGGGGAGCTGTTTTTT.

The genes are TRBV4-3 and TRBJ1-2; 9 bases are a match to TRBD1. This CDR3 region has 15 residues. Germline CDR1 reads LGHNA; CDR2 reads YSLEER. V lost 1 base, J lost 5 bases, and 5 bases stayed unmatched. This CDR3 reads CASSQGDRGTYGYTF. In DNA form, the CDR3 reads TGCGCCAGCAGCCAAGGAGACAGGGGGACGTATGGCTACACCTTC.

This clone was counted only a few times. This chain links TRBV29-1 with TRBJ2-5; TRBD2 is a possible D gene (5 bases). This CDR3 comprises 13 residues. The ends were cut back, 6 bases at V and 1 base at J, with 12 bases in the middle. From germline, CDR1 is SQVTM and CDR2 ANQGSEA. As DNA, the CDR3 is TGCAGCGTAGACCGGGGAATCCAAGAGACCCAGTACTTC. Protein product: CSVDRGIQETQYF.

The chain joins TRBV7-2 to TRBJ2-7; possibly TRBD2 for D (5 bases). This CDR3 has 14 amino acids. Germline assignment: CDR1 SGHTA and CDR2 FQGNSA. V was cut by 3 bases and J by 3 bases, with 12 bases left in between. The CDR3 protein is CASSLRTGVYEQYF. In nucleotides, the CDR3 is TGTGCCAGCAGCTTGCGGACTGGAGTCTACGAGCAGTACTTC.

This sequence joins TRBV2 and TRBJ1-1, with D unclear. Trimming stripped 6 bases from V and 3 bases from J, with 11 bases between. The CDR3 is made up of 13 amino acids. Germline V CDR1 and CDR2: SNHLY, FYNNEI. For the CDR3, the DNA is TGTGCCAGCAGAACGCGAGGGTACACTGAAGCTTTCTTT. As protein: CASRTRGYTEAFF.

V gene TRBV24-1 combines with J gene TRBJ2-1, with 10 bases matching TRBD1. The CDR3 consists of 15 residues. The V gene end was trimmed by 3 bases and the J gene end by 6 bases; junction bases not matched to a gene: 4. Per the germline V gene, CDR1 is KGHDR and CDR2 is SFDVKD. The CDR3 bases are TGTGCCACCAGTGATAAGGACAGGGGGAGCAATGAGCAGTTCTTC. Protein sequence: CATSDKDRGSNEQFF.

V gene TRBV2 combines with J gene TRBJ1-6, with TRBD1 matching over 10 bases. This CDR3 is built from 19 residues. Germline V gene data show CDR1 as SNHLY and CDR2 as FYNNEI. The ends lost 6 bases at V and 4 bases at J; junction bases unmatched: 15. The CDR3: CASRRTSWTGGEYNSPLHF. CDR3 sequence (DNA): TGTGCCAGCAGGCGAACCTCTTGGACAGGGGGTGAATATAATTCACCCCTCCACTTT. The full variable domain, rest sourced from reference TRBV2 and TRBJ1-6, is EPEVTQTPSHQVTQMGQEVILRCVPISNHLYFYWYRQILGQKVEFLVSFYNNEISEKSEIFDDQFSVERPDGSNFTLKIRSTKLEDSAMYFCASRRTSWTGGEYNSPLHFGNGTRLTVT.

The V and J genes are TRBV12-5 and TRBJ1-5; D possibly corresponds to TRBD1 (5 bases). The CDR3 contains 17 residues. Germline V CDR1 and CDR2: LGHNT, FRNRAP. V gave up 5 bases and J gave up 2 bases, with 19 bases separating them. The CDR3 here is CASGPDTAFVGNQPQHF. In DNA form, the CDR3 reads TGTGCTAGTGGTCCGGACACCGCCTTCGTGGGCAATCAGCCCCAGCATTTT.